The clone carrying this T cell receptor beta chain came up a few times. The antigen remains unidentified. A J-beta primer mix and a sample-barcoded 5' primer were used in a second PCR of about 7 to 11 cycles. Any given sample supplied a minimum of 3 million CDR3-containing paired-end reads. TCRdb used MiXCR to reprocess the 5' RACE reads, holding one entry per CDR3 protein. Of about 1.6 million distinct CDR3 sequences in the sample, roughly 32% were seen once. The sample is drawn from a study of blood T cells in healthy people across ages. Study observations and caveats: Per million T cells, TCR beta diversity dropped about linearly as age rose.

Per sample, a minimum of 6 million PBMCs were isolated. The sequencing sample was made of blood. This sequence was found in a woman in her twenties or thirties in good health.

The CDR3 bases are TGTGCCAGCAGTGACGGCCTACGGGGGTTCCTGTTCTTC. As protein: CASSDGLRGFLFF. The V and J genes are TRBV6-4 and TRBJ2-1; possibly TRBD2 for D (6 bases). Trimming took 2 bases from V and 15 from J, leaving 17 bases between them. Per germline, CDR1 MRHNA and CDR2 SNTAGT. This CDR3 region has 13 residues.